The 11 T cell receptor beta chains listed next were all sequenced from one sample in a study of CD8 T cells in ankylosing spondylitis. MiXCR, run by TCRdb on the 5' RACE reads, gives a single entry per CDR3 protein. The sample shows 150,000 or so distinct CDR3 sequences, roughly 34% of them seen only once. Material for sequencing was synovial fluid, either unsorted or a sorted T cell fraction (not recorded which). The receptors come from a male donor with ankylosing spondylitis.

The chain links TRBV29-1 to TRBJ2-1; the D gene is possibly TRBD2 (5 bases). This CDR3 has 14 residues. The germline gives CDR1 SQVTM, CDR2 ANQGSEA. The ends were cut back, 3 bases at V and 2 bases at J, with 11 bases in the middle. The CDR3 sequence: CSVEGGQAYNEQFF. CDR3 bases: TGCAGCGTTGAGGGCGGGCAGGCCTACAATGAGCAGTTCTTC.

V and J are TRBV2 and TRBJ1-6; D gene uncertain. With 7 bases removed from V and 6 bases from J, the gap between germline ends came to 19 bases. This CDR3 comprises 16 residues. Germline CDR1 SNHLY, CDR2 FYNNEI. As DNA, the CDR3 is TGTGCCAGCAAGACGGAGGTGATGGTGCGTAATTCACCCCTCCACTTT. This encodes CASKTEVMVRNSPLHF.

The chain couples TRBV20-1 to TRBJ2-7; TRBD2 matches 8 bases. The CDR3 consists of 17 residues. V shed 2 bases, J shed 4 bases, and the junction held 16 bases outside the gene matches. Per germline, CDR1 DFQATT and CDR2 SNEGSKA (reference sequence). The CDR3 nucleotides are TGCAGTGCTAGATTTTCGGGAGGGCCTTCATCCGGATACGAGCAGTACTTC. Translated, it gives CSARFSGGPSSGYEQYF.

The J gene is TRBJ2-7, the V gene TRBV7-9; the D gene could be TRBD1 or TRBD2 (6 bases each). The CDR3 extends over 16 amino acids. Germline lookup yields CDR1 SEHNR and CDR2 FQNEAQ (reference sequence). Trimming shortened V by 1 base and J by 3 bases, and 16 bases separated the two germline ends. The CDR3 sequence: CASSLGSGGPSYEQYF. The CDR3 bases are TGTGCCAGCAGCTTAGGCTCTGGGGGGCCAAGCTACGAGCAGTACTTC.

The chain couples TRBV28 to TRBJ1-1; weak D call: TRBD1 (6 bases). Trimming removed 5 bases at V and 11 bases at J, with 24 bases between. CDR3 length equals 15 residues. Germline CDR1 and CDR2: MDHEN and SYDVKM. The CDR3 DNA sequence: TGTGCCAGCAGTCCTCAAGGGGGTGGCGATCGCTCGGCTTTCTTT. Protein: CASSPQGGGDRSAFF.

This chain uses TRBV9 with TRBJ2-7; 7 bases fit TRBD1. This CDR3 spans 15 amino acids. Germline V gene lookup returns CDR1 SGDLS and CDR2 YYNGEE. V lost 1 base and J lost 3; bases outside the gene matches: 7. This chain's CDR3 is CASSVPGQTNYEQYF. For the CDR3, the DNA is TGTGCCAGCAGCGTACCGGGACAGACAAACTACGAGCAGTACTTC.

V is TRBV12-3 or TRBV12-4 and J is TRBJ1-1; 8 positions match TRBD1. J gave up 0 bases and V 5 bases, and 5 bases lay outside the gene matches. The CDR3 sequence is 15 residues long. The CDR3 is CASSKTRGLNTEAFF. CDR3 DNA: TGTGCCAGCAGTAAAACCAGGGGGCTGAACACTGAAGCTTTCTTT.

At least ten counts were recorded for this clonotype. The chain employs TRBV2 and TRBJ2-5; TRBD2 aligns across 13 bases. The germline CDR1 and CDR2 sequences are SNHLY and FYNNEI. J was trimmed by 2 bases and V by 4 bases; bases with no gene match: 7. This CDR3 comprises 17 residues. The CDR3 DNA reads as TGTGCCAGCAGTGCCGGGACTAGCGGGGATCTTCAAGAGACCCAGTACTTC. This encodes CASSAGTSGDLQETQYF.

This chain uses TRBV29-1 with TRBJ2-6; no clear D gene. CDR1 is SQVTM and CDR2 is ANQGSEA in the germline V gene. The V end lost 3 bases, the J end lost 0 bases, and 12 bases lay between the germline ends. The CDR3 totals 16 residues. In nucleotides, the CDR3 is TGCAGCGTTGAGTTGGAGCGAGCCTCTGGGGCCAACGTCCTGACTTTC. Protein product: CSVELERASGANVLTF.

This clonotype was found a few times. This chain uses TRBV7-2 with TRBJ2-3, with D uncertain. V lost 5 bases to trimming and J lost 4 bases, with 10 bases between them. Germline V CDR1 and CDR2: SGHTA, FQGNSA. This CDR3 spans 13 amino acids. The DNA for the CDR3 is TGTGCCAGCAGCCCATATATTGCAGATACGCAGTATTTT. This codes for CASSPYIADTQYF.

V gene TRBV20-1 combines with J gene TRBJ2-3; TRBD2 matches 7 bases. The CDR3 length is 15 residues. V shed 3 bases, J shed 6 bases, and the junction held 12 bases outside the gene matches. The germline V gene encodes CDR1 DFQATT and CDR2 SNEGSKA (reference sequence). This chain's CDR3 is CSASSPSGPRDTQYF. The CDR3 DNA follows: TGCAGTGCTAGTAGTCCTAGCGGACCTCGGGATACGCAGTATTTT.